Below, 27 T cell receptor beta chains from the same sample are listed, as sequenced in a study of blood T cell repertoires in COVID-19. The assay was immunoSEQ multiplex PCR, and TCRdb's table has in-frame clones only and misses some. The table records over 250,000 clones, around three quarters of them present only once. The specimen was peripheral blood. The origin of the receptors is a woman of 80 years or more with acute or convalescent COVID-19.

This chain connects TRBV6-2 or TRBV6-3 to TRBJ2-1, with TRBD2 matching 10 bases. Trimming removed 0 bases from V and 4 bases from J; junction bases left unmatched: 6. The CDR3 runs to 17 residues. Germline CDR1 and CDR2: MNHEY and SVGEGT. Here the CDR3 reads CASSYSSLAGIYNEQFF. CDR3 in DNA: TGTGCCAGCAGTTACTCGTCACTAGCGGGGATTTACAATGAGCAGTTCTTC.

The chain joins TRBV15 to TRBJ1-1, with 7 bases matching TRBD1. Germline CDR1 is LNHNV and CDR2 is YYDKDF (reference sequence). This CDR3 contains 16 residues. V shed 1 base, J shed 2 bases, and the junction held 7 bases outside the gene matches. The DNA of the CDR3 is TGTGCCACCAGCAGAGGGAGGGGGACAGCAAACACTGAAGCTTTCTTT. Its translation is CATSRGRGTANTEAFF.

The rearrangement joins TRBV4-2 to TRBJ2-7; D perhaps matches TRBD2 (6 bases). CDR3 length equals 13 residues. Germline CDR1 is LGHNA and CDR2 is YNFKEQ. Trimming took 0 bases from V and 7 from J, leaving 10 bases between them. The CDR3 sequence: CASSQDNRGEQYF. For the CDR3, the DNA is TGTGCCAGCAGCCAAGATAACCGGGGGGAGCAGTACTTC.

The chain combines TRBV5-4 with TRBJ1-1, with 7 bases aligning to TRBD1. The CDR3 extends over 13 amino acids. V was clipped by 5 bases and J by 1 base; unmatched bases: 2. Germline V lookup: CDR1 SGHNT, CDR2 YYREEE (reference sequence). The CDR3 is CASRRTGNTEAFF. DNA for the CDR3: TGTGCCAGCAGGCGGACAGGGAACACTGAAGCTTTCTTT.

The V gene is TRBV10-3, the J gene TRBJ2-1, with 8 bases matching TRBD2. Per the germline V gene, CDR1 is ENHRY and CDR2 is SYGVKD. The CDR3 spans 16 residues. The ends lost 0 bases at V and 3 bases at J; junction bases unmatched: 4. Here the CDR3 reads CAISESAGGVYNEQFF. CDR3 DNA sequence: TGTGCCATCAGTGAGTCGGCGGGAGGCGTCTACAATGAGCAGTTCTTC.

The chain links TRBV18 to TRBJ1-5, with no clear D. The CDR3 loop spans 14 amino acids. Germline values: CDR1 KGHSH, CDR2 LQKENI. Trimming stripped 6 bases from V and 2 bases from J, with 11 bases between. Here the CDR3 DNA reads TGTGCCAGCTCCCCCTCGTTCGGCAATCAGCCCCAGCATTTT. Residues: CASSPSFGNQPQHF.

This chain uses TRBV5-6 with TRBJ1-2; TRBD1 matches 10 bases. CDR3 length equals 14 residues. V trimming: 0 bases; J trimming: 13 bases; junction bases outside the gene matches: 9. Per germline, CDR1 SGHDT and CDR2 YYEEEE. The CDR3 is CASSLVWDRGHGTF. In DNA form, the CDR3 reads TGTGCCAGCAGCTTGGTTTGGGACAGGGGACACGGCACCTTC.

This chain links TRBV7-9 with TRBJ2-2; 14 bases fit TRBD2. This CDR3 is 19 amino acids long. The V gene's germline CDR1 is SEHNR and CDR2 FQNEAQ (reference sequence). J gave up 0 bases and V 5 bases, and 8 bases lay outside the gene matches. The CDR3 is CASSRRTSGGPSNTGELFF. CDR3 DNA sequence: TGTGCCAGCAGCCGTCGGACTAGCGGGGGGCCCTCGAACACCGGGGAGCTGTTTTTT.

The V gene is TRBV5-6, the J gene TRBJ2-7; TRBD1 matches at 11 bases. The CDR3 consists of 16 residues. V gave up 4 bases and J gave up 4 bases; unmatched junction bases: 10. The germline V gene has CDR1 SGHDT and CDR2 YYEEEE. The CDR3 sequence: CASSPGGQGALYEQYF. The CDR3 nucleotides read TGTGCCAGCAGCCCCGGTGGACAGGGGGCTTTATACGAGCAGTACTTC.

This chain uses TRBV10-3 with TRBJ2-3; tentatively, D is TRBD2 (6 bases). From germline, CDR1 is ENHRY and CDR2 SYGVKD. Trimming removed 4 bases from V and 4 bases from J, with 12 bases in between. The CDR3 is 14 amino acids. The CDR3 region is CAISAGTPPDTQYF. The CDR3 DNA sequence: TGTGCCATCAGTGCCGGGACTCCCCCAGATACGCAGTATTTT.

The gene calls are TRBV6-5 and TRBJ2-1; 12 bases match TRBD2. The CDR3 covers 15 residues. Germline trimming cut 8 bases from V and 6 bases from J; bases unmatched to any gene: 8. Germline V lookup: CDR1 MNHEY, CDR2 SVGAGI. The CDR3 sequence is CASESGLAGRNEQFF. The DNA of the CDR3 is TGTGCCAGCGAGAGTGGACTAGCGGGGCGCAATGAGCAGTTCTTC.

CDR3 region: CASSLGGLSMNTEAFF. The CDR3 bases are TGTGCCAGCAGCTTGGGGGGGCTGAGTATGAACACTGAAGCTTTCTTT. The chain has TRBV5-4 and TRBJ1-1, with TRBD1 as a possible D gene (6 bases). The CDR3 has 16 amino acids. Germline lookup yields CDR1 SGHNT and CDR2 YYREEE (reference sequence). Deletions cut 0 bases from V and 0 bases from J, with 12 bases between. The variable domain in full, with the rest retrieved from reference TRBV5-4 and TRBJ1-1, is ETGVTQSPTHLIKTRGQQVTLRCSSQSGHNTVSWYQQALGQGPQFIFQYYREEENGRGNFPPRFSGLQFPNYSSELNVNALELDDSALYLCASSLGGLSMNTEAFFGQGTRLTVV.

V gene TRBV19 combines with J gene TRBJ1-2; 10 positions agree with TRBD1. CDR1 LNHDA and CDR2 SQIVND come from the germline V gene (reference sequence). The CDR3 contains 15 residues. V gave up 0 bases and J gave up 10 bases; unmatched junction bases: 8. DNA of the CDR3: TGTGCCAGTAGTATAGATCAGCGGACAGGGGGAGTCTACACCTTC. It specifies CASSIDQRTGGVYTF.

This clone showed up just once. The rearrangement links TRBV5-1 to TRBJ2-3; D may be TRBD2 (6 bases). The CDR3 runs to 16 residues. Trimming removed 4 bases from V and 2 bases from J, with 17 bases in between. The germline V gene encodes CDR1 SGHRS and CDR2 YFSETQ. The DNA of the CDR3 is TGCGCCAGCAGCGGCGGGACGTCTTCCCTCACAGATACGCAGTATTTT. Its translation: CASSGGTSSLTDTQYF. Complete variable domain (other parts from reference TRBV5-1 and TRBJ2-3): KAGVTQTPRYLIKTRGQQVTLSCSPISGHRSVSWYQQTPGQGLQFLFEYFSETQRNKGNFPGRFSGRQFSNSRSEMNVSTLELGDSALYLCASSGGTSSLTDTQYFGPGTRLTVL.

V gene TRBV11-3 combines with J gene TRBJ2-1, with 10 bases matching TRBD2. The germline gives CDR1 SGHNT, CDR2 YENEEA. Trimming removed 7 bases from V and 6 bases from J; junction bases left unmatched: 3. The CDR3 totals 13 residues. CDR3 DNA: TGTGCCAGCAAACTAGCGGGACGCAATGAGCAGTTCTTC. Protein: CASKLAGRNEQFF.

The V gene is TRBV5-1, the J gene TRBJ2-7, with a tentative D call TRBD1 (6 bases). CDR1 SGHRS and CDR2 YFSETQ come from the germline V gene. V shed 0 bases and J shed 4 bases, with 14 bases lying between them. The CDR3 has 15 residues. The CDR3 DNA is TGCGCCAGCAGCTTGGAAGGGGGATCGGTGTACGAGCAGTACTTC. It codes for CASSLEGGSVYEQYF.

The chain links TRBV4-1 to TRBJ1-3; 8 nucleotides line up with TRBD1. The CDR3 is 17 residues long. V was clipped by 4 bases and J by 0 bases; unmatched bases: 8. Germline CDR1 and CDR2: MGHRA and YSYEKL. CDR3 DNA: TGCGCCAGCAGCCTGGGACAGGCTCGAAGCTCTGGAAACACCATATATTTT. This codes for CASSLGQARSSGNTIYF.

Worth noting for this clone: The sample contains more than one DNA sequence encoding this CDR3. The V gene is TRBV6-6, the J gene TRBJ1-4; TRBD1 agrees at 9 bases. The germline V gene has CDR1 MNHNY and CDR2 SVGAGI (reference sequence). The CDR3 sequence is 15 residues long. V shed 2 bases and J 5 bases; nucleotides not matched to a gene: 3. In nucleotides, the CDR3 is TGTGCCAGCAGTTACAGCGGACAGGGGAATGAAAAACTGTTTTTT. Translating gives CASSYSGQGNEKLFF.

This chain joins TRBV3-1 (or the pseudogene TRBV3-2) and TRBJ2-5; D possibly corresponds to TRBD1 (6 bases). Germline lookup yields CDR1 LGHDT and CDR2 YNNKEL (reference sequence). Trimming left V 5 bases short and J 1 base short, with 11 bases between. The length of the CDR3 is 14 residues. Here the CDR3 reads CASSYRRGQETQYF. The CDR3 region has the DNA TGTGCCAGCAGCTACCGCAGGGGCCAAGAGACCCAGTACTTC.

This chain joins TRBV6-5 and TRBJ2-1, with a weak D call TRBD2 (6 bases). There are 11 residues in the CDR3. In germline, CDR1 is MNHEY, CDR2 SVGAGI. Trimming cost V 6 bases and J 9 bases, with 9 bases left between them. The CDR3 loop reads CASSYSGEQFF. CDR3 in DNA: TGTGCCAGCAGCTATAGCGGTGAGCAGTTCTTC.

This clone has a handful of counts. The chain uses TRBV30 and TRBJ2-7; TRBD1 agrees at 9 bases. CDR1 is GTSNPN, CDR2 SVGIG, per germline (reference sequence). Unmatched junction bases numbered 5, after V lost 6 bases and J lost 2 bases. The CDR3 length is 13 residues. The chain's CDR3 is CACRRQGAYEQYF. The CDR3, as DNA: TGTGCCTGTCGGAGACAGGGGGCCTACGAGCAGTACTTC.

The rearrangement joins TRBV2 to TRBJ2-1; TRBD2 agrees at 10 bases. V was pared by 7 bases and J by 14 bases, with 11 bases of the junction left unmatched. CDR3 size: 13 residues. Germline CDR1 SNHLY, CDR2 FYNNEI. The CDR3 is CASTQNYGLAEFF. The CDR3 DNA sequence: TGTGCCAGCACCCAAAATTACGGACTAGCGGAGTTCTTC.

This clone was seen more than once but under ten times. The rearrangement joins TRBV2 to TRBJ2-4; D is possibly TRBD2 (6 bases). The germline V gene encodes CDR1 SNHLY and CDR2 FYNNEI. This CDR3 has 16 amino acids. Trimming pared 7 bases from V and 9 bases from J, leaving 25 bases between. CDR3 loop: CASTGGNITVRIIQYF. The CDR3 nucleotides are TGTGCCAGCACCGGGGGTAATATAACGGTGCGGATCATTCAGTACTTC.

The V call is TRBV3-1 (or the pseudogene TRBV3-2), the J call TRBJ1-2; D may be TRBD1 (5 bases). Germline CDR1 and CDR2: LGHDT and YNNKEL (reference sequence). This CDR3 is built from 14 residues. V gave up 1 base and J gave up 5 bases, with 11 bases separating them. CDR3 loop: CASSQGRDQYGYTF. The CDR3 region has the DNA TGTGCCAGCAGCCAAGGGAGGGACCAATATGGCTACACCTTC.

In DNA form, the CDR3 reads TGTGCCAGCAGTTCCCGGACAGGGGGCACTGAAGCTTTCTTT. Residues: CASSSRTGGTEAFF. This chain joins TRBV6-1 and TRBJ1-1; 10 bases map to TRBD1. Trimming took 5 bases from V and 4 from J; bases not matched to a gene: 4. The germline CDR1 and CDR2 sequences are MNHNS and SASEGT. The CDR3 extends over 14 amino acids.

This clone was counted a single time. This rearrangement joins TRBV6-1 to TRBJ1-6; 9 bases align to TRBD1. Per germline, CDR1 MNHNS and CDR2 SASEGT. This CDR3 contains 16 residues. V lost 4 bases, J lost 5 bases, and 6 bases stayed unmatched. The CDR3 spells CASSGTGEVDNSPLHF. CDR3 nucleotide sequence: TGTGCCAGCAGTGGGACAGGGGAGGTGGATAATTCACCCCTCCACTTT.

This clone was recorded only once. This chain connects TRBV7-9 to TRBJ1-1, with TRBD1 as a possible D gene (6 bases). The V gene lost 1 base and the J gene lost 4 bases, with 13 bases spanning the gap. There are 15 residues in the CDR3. Germline V gene data show CDR1 as SEHNR and CDR2 as FQNEAQ (reference sequence). Here the CDR3 reads CASSLGARGGTEAFF. CDR3 coding DNA: TGTGCCAGCAGCTTAGGCGCCAGGGGTGGCACTGAAGCTTTCTTT.